This paragraph covers one T cell receptor beta chain sequence. Antigen: not known. These data are taken from a study of neoadjuvant anti-PD-1 for oral cavity cancer. At the level of the study: Patients without progression got a fourth dose around day 43.

This table comes from immunoSEQ multiplex PCR, and its TCRdb copy is limited to in-frame clones, with some not included. The sample lists around 6,900 clones, about 80% occurring once. Germline CDR1 MNHEY, CDR2 SVGAGI. The CDR3 totals 14 residues. V lost 6 bases, J lost 6 bases, and 9 bases stayed unmatched. Study observations and caveats: After neoadjuvant nivolumab, PBMC T cell clonality was significantly higher in non-responders than responders.

Patients had newly diagnosed, untreated stage II-IVA oral cavity squamous cell carcinoma. The patients had HPV-negative, locally advanced oral cavity squamous cell carcinoma. The specimen was PBMCs, collected before nivolumab (anti-PD-1) treatment. The chain uses TRBV6-5 and TRBJ2-3, with 7 positions matching TRBD1. This receptor was taken from a person between 35 and 79 years old with oral cavity squamous cell carcinoma. DNA of the CDR3: TGTGCCAGCAGGAAAGACAGGGCGCGGGATACGCAGTATTTT. Translating gives CASRKDRARDTQYF.